The next 20 T cell receptor beta chains were all read from a single sample in a study of cytomegalovirus exposure and HLA in healthy donors. The PCR used 60 Vbeta and 13 Jbeta primers. Libraries were prepared by immunoSEQ multiplex PCR; TCRdb keeps only in-frame clonotypes and omits some of them. This listing includes about 140,000 clones. The specimen sequenced was PBMCs. The origin of the receptors is a woman between 18 and 29 years old in good health and CMV-seronegative.

CDR3 DNA: TGTGCCAGCACGGGGACAGCATCCTACGAGCAGTACGTC. It yields the protein CASTGTASYEQYV. This chain uses TRBV6-1 with TRBJ2-7; 7 nucleotides agree with TRBD1. Germline V lookup: CDR1 MNHNS, CDR2 SASEGT. The CDR3 is 13 residues long. J lost 1 base, V lost 7 bases, and 4 bases had no gene match.

The chain combines TRBV13 with TRBJ1-1, with D unclear. The V and J ends lost 0 bases and 1 base respectively, with 6 bases between them. This CDR3 region has 14 residues. Per the germline V gene, CDR1 is PRHDT and CDR2 is FYEKMQ (reference sequence). The CDR3 loop is CASSLGASNTEAFF. The CDR3, as DNA: TGTGCCAGCAGCTTAGGGGCTTCGAACACTGAAGCTTTCTTT.

This chain connects TRBV18 to TRBJ2-3; 9 nucleotides match TRBD2. The V and J ends lost 2 bases and 1 base, in that order; junction bases with no gene match: 4. The CDR3 is 16 amino acids. Germline CDR1 KGHSH, CDR2 LQKENI. CDR3: CASSPIAGVGTDTQYF. The DNA for the CDR3 is TGTGCCAGCTCACCAATAGCGGGAGTGGGCACAGATACGCAGTATTTT.

The chain couples TRBV28 to TRBJ2-7, with 8 bases that match TRBD1. Germline V gene sequence: CDR1 MDHEN, CDR2 SYDVKM. CDR3 length: 14 amino acids. V lost 6 bases and J lost 3; bases outside the gene matches: 7. The CDR3 is CASSPGTGDYEQYF. The DNA of the CDR3 is TGTGCCAGCAGCCCTGGGACAGGAGACTACGAGCAGTACTTC.

The chain joins TRBV10-3 to TRBJ1-3, with TRBD1 identical over 8 bases. CDR1 is ENHRY and CDR2 is SYGVKD in the germline V gene. J lost 8 bases, V lost 2 bases, and 8 bases had no gene match. CDR3 length equals 15 residues. CDR3 sequence reads: CAISERGQGGDTIYF. In DNA, the CDR3 is TGTGCCATCAGTGAGAGAGGACAGGGAGGAGACACCATATATTTT.

The genes are TRBV19 and TRBJ2-3; a possible D gene is TRBD2 (6 bases). The CDR3 consists of 18 residues. Trimming took 5 bases from V and 5 from J, leaving 26 bases between them. The germline gives CDR1 LNHDA, CDR2 SQIVND (reference sequence). The CDR3 loop reads CASSPARALATDRDTQYF. CDR3 nucleotide sequence: TGTGCCAGTAGTCCCGCCCGGGCCCTAGCGACCGATCGAGATACGCAGTATTTT.

The chain carries TRBV11-2 and TRBJ2-7; a possible D gene is TRBD2 (5 bases). The CDR3 runs 12 residues. Trimming took off 5 bases at V and 7 bases at J, with 12 bases between the two ends. CDR1 is SGHAT and CDR2 is FQNNGV in the germline V gene. CDR3 in amino acids: CASSLGKVEQYF. CDR3 DNA: TGTGCCAGCAGCCTCGGGAAAGTGGAGCAGTACTTC.

V gene TRBV18 combines with J gene TRBJ2-5, with 9 positions matching TRBD1. V lost 3 bases, J lost 5 bases, and 7 bases stayed unmatched. Germline lookup yields CDR1 KGHSH and CDR2 LQKENI. CDR3 length: 15 amino acids. CDR3 loop: CASSPLTGGRETQYF. CDR3 nucleotides: TGTGCCAGCTCACCGTTGACAGGGGGTCGGGAGACCCAGTACTTC.

The chain recombines TRBV9 with TRBJ2-1, with 7 bases that match TRBD1. CDR3 length equals 13 residues. Losses at the gene ends were 0 bases for V and 9 bases for J; bases not matched to a gene: 3. CDR1 and CDR2 (germline): SGDLS, YYNGEE. The CDR3 region has the DNA TGTGCCAGCAGCGTAGAAGGGGGCGGTGAGCAGTTCTTC. Amino acid sequence: CASSVEGGGEQFF.

The chain combines TRBV30 with TRBJ1-3; D gene unclear. The CDR3 spans 15 residues. The V end lost 0 bases, the J end lost 4 bases, and 13 bases lay between the germline ends. CDR1 is GTSNPN, CDR2 SVGIG, per germline (reference sequence). The CDR3 region is CAWSVQRGFGNTIYF. Here the CDR3 DNA reads TGTGCCTGGAGTGTACAACGAGGGTTCGGAAACACCATATATTTT.

The V gene is TRBV9, the J gene TRBJ2-2, with 8 nucleotides matching TRBD1. After removal of 1 base from V and 5 bases from J, the junction contained 1 base not matched to a gene. Germline values: CDR1 SGDLS, CDR2 YYNGEE. CDR3 length equals 14 residues. This CDR3 is CASSVNRGTGELFF. Written as DNA, the CDR3 is TGTGCCAGCAGCGTAAACAGGGGGACCGGGGAGCTGTTTTTT.

V gene TRBV7-9 combines with J gene TRBJ2-5, with 7 bases fitting TRBD1. The V and J ends lost 1 base and 2 bases, in that order; junction bases with no gene match: 4. In germline, CDR1 is SEHNR, CDR2 FQNEAQ (reference sequence). This CDR3 region has 15 residues. Here the CDR3 reads CASSLDRGVQETQYF. The CDR3 DNA sequence: TGTGCCAGCAGCTTAGACAGGGGAGTACAAGAGACCCAGTACTTC.

The chain uses TRBV5-6 and TRBJ1-1, with unresolved D. The CDR3 has 14 residues. Deletions cut 2 bases from V and 1 base from J, with 9 bases between. CDR1 is SGHDT and CDR2 is YYEEEE in the germline V gene. Here the CDR3 DNA reads TGTGCCAGCAGCTTAGGATCGGGGAACACTGAAGCTTTCTTT. Amino acid sequence: CASSLGSGNTEAFF.

V is TRBV4-1 and J is TRBJ2-2; tentatively, D is TRBD1 (6 bases). The CDR3 has 17 residues. Germline V gives CDR1 MGHRA, CDR2 YSYEKL. V lost 0 bases and J lost 4, with 15 bases in between. The DNA of the CDR3 is TGCGCCAGCAGCCAAGACCTGCCTGACAGGAGCACCGGGGAGCTGTTTTTT. Encoded protein: CASSQDLPDRSTGELFF.

The V and J genes are TRBV5-1 and TRBJ1-4; D unclear. The CDR3 runs to 15 residues. The V gene's germline CDR1 is SGHRS and CDR2 YFSETQ. Trimming pared 5 bases from V and 8 bases from J, leaving 19 bases between. The CDR3 loop reads CASSWIDGLREKLFF. CDR3 nucleotides: TGCGCCAGCAGTTGGATAGACGGACTAAGGGAAAAACTGTTTTTT. Filled out from reference TRBV5-1 and TRBJ1-4, the complete variable domain reads KAGVTQTPRYLIKTRGQQVTLSCSPISGHRSVSWYQQTPGQGLQFLFEYFSETQRNKGNFPGRFSGRQFSNSRSEMNVSTLELGDSALYLCASSWIDGLREKLFFGSGTQLSVL.

The chain links TRBV5-1 to TRBJ2-2; 8 nucleotides align to TRBD2. From germline, CDR1 is SGHRS and CDR2 YFSETQ. J lost 5 bases, V lost 4 bases, and 10 bases had no gene match. The CDR3 spans 16 residues. The DNA for the CDR3 is TGCGCCAGCAGCCCTCTTCCGGGAGGGCCTACCGGGGAGCTGTTTTTT. Translated, it gives CASSPLPGGPTGELFF. Combining the CDR3 with reference TRBV5-1 and TRBJ2-2 gives the whole variable domain KAGVTQTPRYLIKTRGQQVTLSCSPISGHRSVSWYQQTPGQGLQFLFEYFSETQRNKGNFPGRFSGRQFSNSRSEMNVSTLELGDSALYLCASSPLPGGPTGELFFGEGSRLTVL.

CDR3 DNA: TGTGCCAGCAGATCGGACAGGGGGCTTACAGATACGCAGTATTTT. This gives the protein CASRSDRGLTDTQYF. The chain employs TRBV2 and TRBJ2-3; TRBD1 agrees at 11 bases. CDR3 length: 15 residues. Germline CDR1 SNHLY, CDR2 FYNNEI. After removal of 6 bases from V and 3 bases from J, the junction contained 5 bases not matched to a gene. Based on the CDR3 plus reference TRBV2 and TRBJ2-3, the full variable domain is EPEVTQTPSHQVTQMGQEVILRCVPISNHLYFYWYRQILGQKVEFLVSFYNNEISEKSEIFDDQFSVERPDGSNFTLKIRSTKLEDSAMYFCASRSDRGLTDTQYFGPGTRLTVL.

This chain joins TRBV19 and TRBJ2-3; D unresolved. The CDR3 contains 15 residues. Germline V CDR1 and CDR2: LNHDA, SQIVND (reference sequence). The V end was cut by 7 bases, the J end by 0 bases, with 14 bases between. CDR3 region: CASTSSGDSTDTQYF. The DNA for the CDR3 is TGTGCCAGTACCTCCTCGGGTGATAGCACAGATACGCAGTATTTT.

The genes are TRBV19 and TRBJ1-2; weak D call: TRBD1 (6 bases). The ends were cut back, 3 bases at V and 4 bases at J, with 9 bases in the middle. Germline lookup yields CDR1 LNHDA and CDR2 SQIVND (reference sequence). The CDR3 spans 13 residues. CDR3 loop: CASSMGTSYGYTF. CDR3 in DNA: TGTGCCAGTAGTATGGGGACAAGCTATGGCTACACCTTC.

The V call is TRBV19, the J call TRBJ1-1; D is ambiguous. Germline lookup yields CDR1 LNHDA and CDR2 SQIVND (reference sequence). V dropped 5 bases and J dropped 3 bases, with 16 bases sitting between them. CDR3 length equals 15 residues. The CDR3 nucleotides are TGTGCCAGTAGTTTGTACGGCGGGTTGGACACTGAAGCTTTCTTT. This codes for CASSLYGGLDTEAFF.